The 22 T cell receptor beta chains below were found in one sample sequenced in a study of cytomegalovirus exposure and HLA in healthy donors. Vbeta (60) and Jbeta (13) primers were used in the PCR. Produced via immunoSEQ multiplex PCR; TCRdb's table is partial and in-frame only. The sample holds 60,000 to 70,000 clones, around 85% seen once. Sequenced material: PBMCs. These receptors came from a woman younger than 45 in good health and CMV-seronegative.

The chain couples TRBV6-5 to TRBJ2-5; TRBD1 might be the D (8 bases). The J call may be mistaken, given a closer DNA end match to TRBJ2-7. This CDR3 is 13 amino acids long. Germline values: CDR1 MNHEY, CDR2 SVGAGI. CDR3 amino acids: CASTRGPGGEQYF. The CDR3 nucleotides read TGTGCCAGCACCAGGGGGCCGGGGGGCGAGCAGTACTTC.

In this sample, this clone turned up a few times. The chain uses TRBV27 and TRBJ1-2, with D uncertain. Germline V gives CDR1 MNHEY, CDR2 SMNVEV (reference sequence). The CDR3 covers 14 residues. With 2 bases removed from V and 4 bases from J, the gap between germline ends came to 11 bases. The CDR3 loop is CASSLTGFGYGYTF. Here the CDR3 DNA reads TGTGCCAGCAGTTTAACGGGGTTTGGCTATGGCTACACCTTC.

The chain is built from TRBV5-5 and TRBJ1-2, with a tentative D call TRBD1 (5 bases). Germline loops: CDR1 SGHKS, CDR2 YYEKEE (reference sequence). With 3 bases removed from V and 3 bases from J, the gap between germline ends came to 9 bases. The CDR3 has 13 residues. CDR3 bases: TGTGCCAGCAGCTCCGGGACTGACTATGGCTACACCTTC. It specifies CASSSGTDYGYTF.

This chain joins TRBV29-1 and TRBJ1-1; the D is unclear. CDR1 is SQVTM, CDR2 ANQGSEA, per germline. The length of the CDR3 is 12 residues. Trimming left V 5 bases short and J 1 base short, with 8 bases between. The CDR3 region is CSVLRENTEAFF. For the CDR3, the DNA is TGCAGCGTTTTAAGAGAGAACACTGAAGCTTTCTTT. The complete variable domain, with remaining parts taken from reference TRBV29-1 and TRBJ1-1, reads SAVISQKPSRDICQRGTSLTIQCQVDSQVTMMFWYRQQPGQSLTLIATANQGSEATYESGFVIDKFPISRPNLTFSTLTVSNMSPEDSSIYLCSVLRENTEAFFGQGTRLTVV.

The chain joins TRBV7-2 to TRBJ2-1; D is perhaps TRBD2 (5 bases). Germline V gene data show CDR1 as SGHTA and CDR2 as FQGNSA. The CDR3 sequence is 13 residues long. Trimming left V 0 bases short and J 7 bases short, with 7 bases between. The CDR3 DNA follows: TGTGCCAGCAGCTTAGCGAGGGCTAATGAGCAGTTCTTC. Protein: CASSLARANEQFF.

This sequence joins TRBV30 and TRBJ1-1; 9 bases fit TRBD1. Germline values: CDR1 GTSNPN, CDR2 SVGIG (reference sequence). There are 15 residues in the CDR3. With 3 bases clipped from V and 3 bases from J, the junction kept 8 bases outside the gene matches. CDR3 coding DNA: TGTGCCTGGAGCCCTGGAGGGACAGGGTACACTGAAGCTTTCTTT. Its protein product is CAWSPGGTGYTEAFF.

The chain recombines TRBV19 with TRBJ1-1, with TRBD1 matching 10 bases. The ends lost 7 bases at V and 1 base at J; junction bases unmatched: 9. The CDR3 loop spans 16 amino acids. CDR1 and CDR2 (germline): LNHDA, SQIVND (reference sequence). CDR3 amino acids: CASTGGQGYGNTEAFF. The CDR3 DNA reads TGTGCCAGTACCGGGGGACAGGGGTATGGGAACACTGAAGCTTTCTTT.

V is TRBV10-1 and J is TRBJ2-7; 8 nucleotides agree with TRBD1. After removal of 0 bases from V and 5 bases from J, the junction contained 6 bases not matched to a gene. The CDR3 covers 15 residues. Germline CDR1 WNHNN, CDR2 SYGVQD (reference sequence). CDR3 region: CASSESPDRGHEQYF. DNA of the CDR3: TGCGCCAGCAGTGAGTCCCCCGACAGGGGTCACGAGCAGTACTTC.

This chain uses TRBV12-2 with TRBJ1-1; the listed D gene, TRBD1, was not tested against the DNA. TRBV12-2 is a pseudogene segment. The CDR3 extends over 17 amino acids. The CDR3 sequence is CASRIRQGGSMNTEAFF. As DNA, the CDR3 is TGTGCAAGTCGGATACGACAGGGCGGGTCCATGAACACTGAAGCTTTCTTT.

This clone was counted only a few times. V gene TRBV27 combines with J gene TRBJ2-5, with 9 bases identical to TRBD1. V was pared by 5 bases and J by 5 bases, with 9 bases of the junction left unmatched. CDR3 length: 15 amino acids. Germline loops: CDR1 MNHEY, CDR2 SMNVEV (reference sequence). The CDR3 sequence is CASSLLGTGYETQYF. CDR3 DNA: TGTGCCAGCAGTCTCCTTGGGACAGGGTACGAGACCCAGTACTTC.

CDR3 coding DNA: TGTGCCAGCAGGCCCCTAGCGGGAGGATCCTACAATGAGCAGTTCTTC. Encoded protein: CASRPLAGGSYNEQFF. J is TRBJ2-1 and V is TRBV2; 11 bases are a match to TRBD2. This CDR3 is built from 16 residues. Trimming cost V 6 bases and J 1 base; bases outside gene matches: 5. CDR1 and CDR2 from the germline V gene are SNHLY and FYNNEI.

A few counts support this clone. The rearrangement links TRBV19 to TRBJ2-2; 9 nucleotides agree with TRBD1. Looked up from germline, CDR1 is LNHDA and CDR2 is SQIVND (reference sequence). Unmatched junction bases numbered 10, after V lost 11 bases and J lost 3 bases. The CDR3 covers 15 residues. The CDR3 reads CAVTPTGGYTGELFF. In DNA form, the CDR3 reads TGTGCCGTAACCCCGACAGGGGGTTACACCGGGGAGCTGTTTTTT. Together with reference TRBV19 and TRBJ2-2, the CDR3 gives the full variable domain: DGGITQSPKYLFRKEGQNVTLSCEQNLNHDAMYWYRQDPGQGLRLIYYSQIVNDFQKGDIAEGYSVSREKKESFPLTVTSAQKNPTAFYLCAVTPTGGYTGELFFGEGSRLTVL.

Here the CDR3 reads CASSGGGRVLWEQYV. The CDR3 nucleotides read TGTGCCAGCAGTGGGGGTGGGAGGGTCCTTTGGGAGCAGTACGTC. The rearrangement joins TRBV6-6 to TRBJ2-7; 7 bases are shared with TRBD2. Germline-derived CDR1 and CDR2 are MNHNY and SVGAGI (reference sequence). J lost 7 bases, V lost 5 bases, and 14 bases had no gene match. This CDR3 has 15 amino acids.

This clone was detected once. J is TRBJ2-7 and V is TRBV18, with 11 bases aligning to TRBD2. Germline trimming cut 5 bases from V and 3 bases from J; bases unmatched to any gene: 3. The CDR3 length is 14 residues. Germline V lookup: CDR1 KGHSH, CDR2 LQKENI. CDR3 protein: CASSSSGRNYEQYV. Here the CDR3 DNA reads TGTGCCAGCTCATCTAGCGGGAGGAACTACGAGCAGTACGTC.

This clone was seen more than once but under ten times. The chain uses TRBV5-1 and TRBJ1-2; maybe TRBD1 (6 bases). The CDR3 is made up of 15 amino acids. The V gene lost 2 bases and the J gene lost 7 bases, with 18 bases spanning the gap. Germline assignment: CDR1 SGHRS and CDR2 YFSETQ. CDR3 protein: CASSFHEADSAGYTF. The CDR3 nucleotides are TGCGCCAGCAGCTTCCACGAGGCGGACAGTGCTGGCTACACCTTC.

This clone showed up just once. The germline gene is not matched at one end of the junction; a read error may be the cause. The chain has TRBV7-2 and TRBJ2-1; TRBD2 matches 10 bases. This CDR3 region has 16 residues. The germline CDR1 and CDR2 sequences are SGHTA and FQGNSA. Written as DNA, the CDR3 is TGTGCCAGCAGCTTAGCGATGGCTAGCGGGAGATTTGAGCAGCTCTTC. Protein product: CASSLAMASGRFEQLF.

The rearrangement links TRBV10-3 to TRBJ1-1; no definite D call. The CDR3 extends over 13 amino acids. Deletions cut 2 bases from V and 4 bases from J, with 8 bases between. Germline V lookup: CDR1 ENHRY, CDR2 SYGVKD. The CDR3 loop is CAISETEGTEAFF. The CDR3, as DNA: TGTGCCATCAGTGAGACGGAGGGCACTGAAGCTTTCTTT.

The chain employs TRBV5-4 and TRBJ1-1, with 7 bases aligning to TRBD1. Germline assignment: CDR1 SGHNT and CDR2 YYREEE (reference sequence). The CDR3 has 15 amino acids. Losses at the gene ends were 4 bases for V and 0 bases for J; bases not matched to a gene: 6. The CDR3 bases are TGTGCCAGCAGCCTAAAAACAGGGGTGAACACTGAAGCTTTCTTT. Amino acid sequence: CASSLKTGVNTEAFF. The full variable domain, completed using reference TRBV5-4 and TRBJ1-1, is ETGVTQSPTHLIKTRGQQVTLRCSSQSGHNTVSWYQQALGQGPQFIFQYYREEENGRGNFPPRFSGLQFPNYSSELNVNALELDDSALYLCASSLKTGVNTEAFFGQGTRLTVV.

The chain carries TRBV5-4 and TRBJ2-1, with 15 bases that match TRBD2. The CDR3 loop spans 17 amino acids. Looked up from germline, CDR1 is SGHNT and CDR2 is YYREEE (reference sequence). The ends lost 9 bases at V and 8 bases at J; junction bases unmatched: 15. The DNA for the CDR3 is TGTGCCATACACAGGACTAGCGGGAGGGCCCGATTGGATGAGCAGTTCTTC. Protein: CAIHRTSGRARLDEQFF.

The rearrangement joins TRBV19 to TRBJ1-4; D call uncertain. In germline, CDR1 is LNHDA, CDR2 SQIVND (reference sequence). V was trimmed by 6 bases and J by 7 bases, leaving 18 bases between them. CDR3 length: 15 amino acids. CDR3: CASRPPGRPVEKLFF. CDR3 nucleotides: TGTGCCAGTAGACCCCCTGGGAGACCCGTTGAAAAACTGTTTTTT. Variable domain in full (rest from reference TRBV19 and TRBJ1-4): DGGITQSPKYLFRKEGQNVTLSCEQNLNHDAMYWYRQDPGQGLRLIYYSQIVNDFQKGDIAEGYSVSREKKESFPLTVTSAQKNPTAFYLCASRPPGRPVEKLFFGSGTQLSVL.

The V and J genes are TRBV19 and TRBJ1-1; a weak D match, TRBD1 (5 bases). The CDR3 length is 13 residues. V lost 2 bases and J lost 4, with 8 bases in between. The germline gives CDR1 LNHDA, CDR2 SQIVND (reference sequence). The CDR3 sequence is CASSIQGGTEAFF. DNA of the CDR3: TGTGCCAGTAGTATACAGGGCGGCACTGAAGCTTTCTTT.

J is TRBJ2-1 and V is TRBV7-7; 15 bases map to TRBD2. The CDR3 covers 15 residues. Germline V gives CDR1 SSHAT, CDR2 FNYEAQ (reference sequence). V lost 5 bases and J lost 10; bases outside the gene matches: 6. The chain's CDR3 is CASSPGTSGGREQFF. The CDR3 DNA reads TGTGCCAGCAGCCCGGGGACTAGCGGGGGGCGGGAGCAGTTCTTC.